Each of the 29 T cell receptor beta chains below was sequenced from the same sample in a study of T cells after somatic rescue of genetic block (dated by TCRdb to 2018 to 2020). The library was built by means of the immunoSEQ multiplex PCR assay. TCRdb re-hosts the immuneACCESS table, in-frame sequences only. Its copies lack some clones; in the studies checked, an unresolved V gene accounts for under half of them, and the cause for the rest is not known. This sample is represented by about 72,000 clones; approximately 90% of them were singletons. The top ten clones comprise approximately 3% of the sample. Sequencing was performed on peripheral blood mononuclear cells (PBMCs). The source is a man younger than 40.

This chain links TRBV11-2 with TRBJ2-7; TRBD2 is a possible D gene (6 bases). The V gene's germline CDR1 is SGHAT and CDR2 FQNNGV. The CDR3 spans 13 residues. The ends were cut back, 1 base at V and 6 bases at J, with 10 bases in the middle. CDR3 protein: CASSLAGVPEQYF. In DNA form, the CDR3 reads TGTGCCAGCAGCTTAGCGGGAGTCCCCGAGCAGTACTTC.

This chain uses TRBV7-9 with TRBJ2-1; D possibly corresponds to TRBD1 (5 bases). The CDR3 is 18 amino acids. V lost 5 bases, J lost 5 bases, and 25 bases lay in between. The germline gives CDR1 SEHNR, CDR2 FQNEAQ (reference sequence). The CDR3 is CASSTTVIRQTYHNEQFF. The CDR3 coding sequence is TGTGCCAGCAGCACAACAGTAATACGACAGACCTACCACAATGAGCAGTTCTTC.

V usage is TRBV4-1 and J usage is TRBJ2-7, with a tentative D call TRBD1 (5 bases). V was trimmed by 4 bases and J by 7 bases, leaving 20 bases between them. This CDR3 region has 15 residues. Per germline, CDR1 MGHRA and CDR2 YSYEKL. CDR3 protein: CASSLSGAYDGEQYF. In DNA form, the CDR3 reads TGCGCCAGCAGCCTAAGTGGGGCGTACGACGGGGAGCAGTACTTC.

J is TRBJ2-1 and V is TRBV6-4, with TRBD2 matching 12 bases. The CDR3 has 17 residues. The germline V gene has CDR1 MRHNA and CDR2 SNTAGT. The junction had 12 bases not matched to a gene; V was cut back by 3 bases and J by 9 bases. The CDR3 region is CASSDTSGGRIFGEQFF. The CDR3, as DNA: TGTGCCAGCAGTGATACTAGCGGGGGGAGAATATTTGGTGAGCAGTTCTTC.

The chain joins TRBV5-1 to TRBJ1-4; D not resolved. V lost 7 bases to trimming and J lost 6 bases, with 16 bases between them. CDR3 length: 14 residues. Germline V gene sequence: CDR1 SGHRS, CDR2 YFSETQ. The CDR3 DNA is TGCGCCAGCCACTTCCGGGGTGCCGATGAAAAACTGTTTTTT. It yields the protein CASHFRGADEKLFF.

The chain carries TRBV6-4 and TRBJ1-2; 7 positions agree with TRBD1. The germline V gene has CDR1 MRHNA and CDR2 SNTAGT. The CDR3 contains 14 residues. The V gene end was trimmed by 6 bases and the J gene end by 4 bases; junction bases not matched to a gene: 8. The CDR3, as DNA: TGTGCCAGCAGATCTACGACAGGGAGCTATGGCTACACCTTC. Translated, it gives CASRSTTGSYGYTF.

V gene TRBV6-5 combines with J gene TRBJ2-5, with 9 bases that match TRBD1. V was clipped by 8 bases and J by 4 bases; unmatched bases: 11. In germline, CDR1 is MNHEY, CDR2 SVGAGI. This CDR3 contains 15 residues. The CDR3 nucleotides are TGTGCCAGCCGAAAACAGGGGGCCGGTCTAGAGACCCAGTACTTC. It specifies CASRKQGAGLETQYF.

The chain links TRBV5-4 to TRBJ2-7, with 7 positions matching TRBD1. Germline V gene data show CDR1 as SGHNT and CDR2 as YYREEE (reference sequence). J lost 6 bases, V lost 4 bases, and 4 bases had no gene match. This CDR3 contains 12 residues. CDR3 in amino acids: CASSTNRGEQYF. In nucleotides, the CDR3 is TGTGCCAGCAGCACAAACAGGGGCGAGCAGTACTTC. The full variable domain, rest sourced from reference TRBV5-4 and TRBJ2-7, is ETGVTQSPTHLIKTRGQQVTLRCSSQSGHNTVSWYQQALGQGPQFIFQYYREEENGRGNFPPRFSGLQFPNYSSELNVNALELDDSALYLCASSTNRGEQYFGPGTRLTVT.

This chain links TRBV11-3 with TRBJ1-1; no reliable D call. V lost 3 bases and J lost 0, with 8 bases in between. The germline V gene encodes CDR1 SGHNT and CDR2 YENEEA. The CDR3 is made up of 14 amino acids. The DNA of the CDR3 is TGTGCCAGCAGCTTCTCCGGGGTGAACACTGAAGCTTTCTTT. Residues: CASSFSGVNTEAFF. Based on the CDR3 plus reference TRBV11-3 and TRBJ1-1, the full variable domain is EAGVVQSPRYKIIEKKQPVAFWCNPISGHNTLYWYLQNLGQGPELLIRYENEEAVDDSQLPKDRFSAERLKGVDSTLKIQPAELGDSAVYLCASSFSGVNTEAFFGQGTRLTVV.

The gene calls are TRBV28 and TRBJ1-4; 7 bases match TRBD1. V shed 4 bases, J shed 2 bases, and the junction held 10 bases outside the gene matches. The germline gives CDR1 MDHEN, CDR2 SYDVKM. The length of the CDR3 is 17 residues. CDR3 loop: CASSSHRGVSTNEKLFF. The CDR3 coding sequence is TGTGCCAGCAGTTCTCACAGGGGAGTGTCGACTAATGAAAAACTGTTTTTT. The entire variable domain, with the rest obtained from reference TRBV28 and TRBJ1-4, is as follows: DVKVTQSSRYLVKRTGEKVFLECVQDMDHENMFWYRQDPGLGLRLIYFSYDVKMKEKGDIPEGYSVSREKKERFSLILESASTNQTSMYLCASSSHRGVSTNEKLFFGSGTQLSVL.

The rearrangement uses TRBV5-3 and TRBJ1-2; 7 positions match TRBD1. TRBV5-3 is annotated as an ORF whose role is uncertain. V lost 4 bases and J lost 4; bases outside the gene matches: 7. The CDR3 sequence is 14 residues long. CDR3 region: CARSTLTGTYGYTF. The CDR3 DNA sequence: TGTGCCAGAAGCACCCTGACAGGGACCTATGGCTACACCTTC.

V gene TRBV5-1 combines with J gene TRBJ1-5; D gene unclear. The germline gives CDR1 SGHRS, CDR2 YFSETQ. The CDR3 contains 10 residues. The V end was cut by 5 bases, the J end by 5 bases, with 2 bases between. For the CDR3, the DNA is TGCGCCAGCAGTTATCAGCCCCAGCATTTT. Translated: CASSYQPQHF.

As regards this clone: At one end, the junction sequence differs from germline, possibly due to a read error. The genes are TRBV5-1 and TRBJ1-2, with 8 bases identical to TRBD1. CDR1 SGHRS and CDR2 YFSETQ come from the germline V gene. CDR3 length: 14 residues. The CDR3 DNA sequence: TGCGCCAGCAGTTTGGGACAGGATAACTATGGCTACACCTTC. It yields the protein CASSLGQDNYGYTF.

This chain links TRBV2 with TRBJ1-5; D not resolved. CDR1 and CDR2 (germline): SNHLY, FYNNEI. V was cut by 2 bases and J by 4 bases, with 9 bases left in between. The CDR3 has 14 amino acids. This CDR3 reads CASSETASNQPQHF. The CDR3 nucleotides are TGTGCCAGCAGTGAAACAGCGTCTAATCAGCCCCAGCATTTT.

This chain links TRBV11-3 with TRBJ2-3; D gene ambiguous. CDR1 is SGHNT, CDR2 YENEEA, per germline. V shed 5 bases and J shed 2 bases, with 5 bases lying between them. The CDR3 extends over 12 amino acids. The CDR3 nucleotides read TGTGCCAGCAGCCTTTACACAGATACGCAGTATTTT. The encoded protein is CASSLYTDTQYF.

The CDR3 coding sequence is TGTGCCAGCAGCTTGGCCCCCGGTACACAGGGAAACATTCAGTACTTC. Its translation: CASSLAPGTQGNIQYF. V gene TRBV5-4 combines with J gene TRBJ2-4, with a possible D match to TRBD1 (6 bases). V shed 0 bases and J shed 6 bases, with 16 bases lying between them. The CDR3 is made up of 16 amino acids. CDR1 and CDR2 from the germline V gene are SGHNT and YYREEE (reference sequence).

A few counts support this clone. The sample holds other DNA sequences that translate to the same CDR3. The gene calls are TRBV6-5 and TRBJ2-2; D unclear. CDR3 length: 13 amino acids. V was cut by 0 bases and J by 2 bases, with 1 base left in between. Per the germline V gene, CDR1 is MNHEY and CDR2 is SVGAGI. The CDR3 loop is CASSYSNTGELFF. The CDR3 coding sequence is TGTGCCAGCAGTTACTCAAACACCGGGGAGCTGTTTTTT.

The chain is built from TRBV28 and TRBJ2-1; the match to TRBD2 covers 12 bases. Trimming cost V 2 bases and J 5 bases; bases outside gene matches: 1. This CDR3 comprises 15 residues. In germline, CDR1 is MDHEN, CDR2 SYDVKM. DNA of the CDR3: TGTGCCAGCAGTTTACTAGCGGGAGGGGACAATGAGCAGTTCTTC. As protein: CASSLLAGGDNEQFF. The whole variable domain, filled in from reference TRBV28 and TRBJ2-1, reads DVKVTQSSRYLVKRTGEKVFLECVQDMDHENMFWYRQDPGLGLRLIYFSYDVKMKEKGDIPEGYSVSREKKERFSLILESASTNQTSMYLCASSLLAGGDNEQFFGPGTRLTVL.

The genes are TRBV2 and TRBJ2-1; TRBD2 agrees at 7 bases. Per germline, CDR1 SNHLY and CDR2 FYNNEI. The CDR3 length is 12 residues. V gave up 5 bases and J gave up 8 bases; unmatched junction bases: 3. The CDR3 DNA is TGTGCCAGCAGTCCTACTAGCGATGAGCAGTTCTTC. Its translation is CASSPTSDEQFF.

The genes are TRBV7-2 and TRBJ1-1, with D possibly TRBD1 on 5 matching bases. The CDR3 sequence is 14 residues long. The V gene's germline CDR1 is SGHTA and CDR2 FQGNSA. V was cut by 5 bases and J by 3 bases, with 13 bases left in between. DNA for the CDR3: TGTGCCAGCAGCCTGGGACTAGTTGACACTGAAGCTTTCTTT. Translation gives CASSLGLVDTEAFF.

The rearrangement joins TRBV19 to TRBJ2-7; D is undetermined. The CDR3 length is 12 residues. Germline CDR1 reads LNHDA; CDR2 reads SQIVND (reference sequence). V lost 6 bases and J lost 0, with 6 bases in between. CDR3 nucleotides: TGTGCCAGTAGCGCCGGCTCCTACGAGCAGTACTTC. This gives the protein CASSAGSYEQYF.

This clone was found once. CDR3 sequence: CASSLPGQAGTDTQYF. CDR3 sequence (DNA): TGTGCCAGCAGCTTGCCGGGACAGGCGGGCACAGATACGCAGTATTTT. This chain links TRBV5-5 with TRBJ2-3, with TRBD1 identical over 8 bases. V lost 1 base and J lost 1; bases outside the gene matches: 5. The germline gives CDR1 SGHKS, CDR2 YYEKEE (reference sequence). The CDR3 length is 16 residues.

This clone was found a few times. The chain joins TRBV29-1 to TRBJ2-2; no firm D call. The germline CDR1 and CDR2 sequences are SQVTM and ANQGSEA. Trimming shortened V by 3 bases and J by 2 bases, and 10 bases separated the two germline ends. CDR3 size: 14 residues. CDR3 amino acids: CSVDLAGNTGELFF. The DNA for the CDR3 is TGCAGCGTTGATTTGGCAGGCAACACCGGGGAGCTGTTTTTT.

The rearrangement uses TRBV10-3 and TRBJ1-5; the D gene is possibly TRBD1 (5 bases). Germline loops: CDR1 ENHRY, CDR2 SYGVKD. Between the trimmed V and J ends, which lost 0 bases and 5 bases, there was a span of 5 bases. The length of the CDR3 is 13 residues. The chain's CDR3 is CAISESRDQPQHF. The CDR3 DNA sequence: TGTGCCATCAGTGAGTCCAGGGATCAGCCCCAGCATTTT.

The chain is built from TRBV18 and TRBJ2-2, with 11 bases lining up with TRBD2. The V gene end was trimmed by 4 bases and the J gene end by 2 bases; junction bases not matched to a gene: 3. The CDR3 is 16 amino acids. Germline CDR1 is KGHSH and CDR2 is LQKENI. The CDR3 loop is CASSLSGRANTGELFF. The CDR3 DNA sequence: TGTGCCAGCTCACTTAGCGGGAGGGCCAACACCGGGGAGCTGTTTTTT. The full variable domain, in which reference TRBV18 and TRBJ2-2 provide the parts outside the CDR3, is NAGVMQNPRHLVRRRGQEARLRCSPMKGHSHVYWYRQLPEEGLKFMVYLQKENIIDESGMPKERFSAEFPKEGPSILRIQQVVRGDSAAYFCASSLSGRANTGELFFGEGSRLTVL.

The rearrangement joins TRBV11-3 to TRBJ2-1; D call uncertain. The CDR3 consists of 15 residues. The V and J ends lost 0 bases and 7 bases respectively, with 13 bases between them. Germline V gene sequence: CDR1 SGHNT, CDR2 YENEEA. CDR3 nucleotides: TGTGCCAGCAGCTTAGACGGCTTGATAGAAAATGAGCAGTTCTTC. This encodes CASSLDGLIENEQFF.

The V gene is TRBV7-2, the J gene TRBJ2-3, with 11 bases fitting TRBD2. The CDR3 consists of 14 residues. CDR1 SGHTA and CDR2 FQGNSA come from the germline V gene. Trimming took 2 bases from V and 5 from J; bases not matched to a gene: 0. DNA for the CDR3: TGTGCCAGCAGCTTAACTAGCGGGAGAGATACGCAGTATTTT. Protein sequence: CASSLTSGRDTQYF.

This clone came up a few times. The rearrangement joins TRBV15 to TRBJ2-2, with D perhaps TRBD2 (5 bases). From germline, CDR1 is LNHNV and CDR2 YYDKDF (reference sequence). This CDR3 is 13 amino acids long. The germline V and J ends were trimmed by 0 bases and 8 bases, with 7 bases remaining between them. The CDR3 coding sequence is TGTGCCACCAGCAGAGATTGGGAGGGGGAGCTGTTTTTT. Translation gives CATSRDWEGELFF.

The chain is built from TRBV7-9 and TRBJ2-7; TRBD2 agrees at 10 bases. Germline V gene sequence: CDR1 SEHNR, CDR2 FQNEAQ (reference sequence). The ends lost 3 bases at V and 4 bases at J; junction bases unmatched: 3. The CDR3 contains 14 residues. CDR3 residues: CASSFASGGYEQYF. CDR3 nucleotides: TGTGCCAGCAGCTTCGCTAGCGGGGGTTACGAGCAGTACTTC.